This T cell receptor beta chain was recorded in a study of blood T cell repertoires in COVID-19. Profiling relied on immunoSEQ multiplex PCR, and the TCRdb table lists in-frame clones only, not all of them. The table lists 320,000 or so clones, 75% to 90% of them singletons, with more than 5% in the top ten. Cohorts were based on clinical histories the participants reported. Two negative PCRs, clearance, or symptom resolution had been documented for recovered Cohort 3 donors. This clone was picked up a small number of times. CDR1 and CDR2 (germline): MNHEY, SMNVEV (reference sequence). CDR3 length: 14 residues. Trimming took off 5 bases at V and 8 bases at J, with 18 bases between the two ends.

This chain links TRBV27 with TRBJ1-2; tentative D call: TRBD1 (6 bases). The clonotype was recovered from a man aged 25-45 years who had recovered from COVID-19. The sequenced sample was PBMCs or T cells enriched from blood (not recorded which). As DNA, the CDR3 is TGTGCCAGCAGTACTACCAGGGGTCGCGGGGGCTACACCTTC. Protein: CASSTTRGRGGYTF.